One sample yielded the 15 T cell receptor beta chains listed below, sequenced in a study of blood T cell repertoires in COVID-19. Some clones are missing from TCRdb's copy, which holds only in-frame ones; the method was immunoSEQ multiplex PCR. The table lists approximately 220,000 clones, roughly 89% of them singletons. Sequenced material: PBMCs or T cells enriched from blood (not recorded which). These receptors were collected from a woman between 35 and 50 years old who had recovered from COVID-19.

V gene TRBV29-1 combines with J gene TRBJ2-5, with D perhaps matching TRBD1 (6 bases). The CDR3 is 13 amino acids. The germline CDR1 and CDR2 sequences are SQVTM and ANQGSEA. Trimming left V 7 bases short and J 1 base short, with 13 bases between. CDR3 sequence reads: CSAADSSQETQYF. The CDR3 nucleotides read TGCAGCGCTGCGGACAGTTCCCAAGAGACCCAGTACTTC.

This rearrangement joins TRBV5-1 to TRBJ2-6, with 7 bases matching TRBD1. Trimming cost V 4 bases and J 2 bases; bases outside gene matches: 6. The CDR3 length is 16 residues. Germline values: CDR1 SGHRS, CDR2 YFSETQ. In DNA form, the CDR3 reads TGCGCCAGCAGCGCACATACAGGGGCTGGGGCCAACGTCCTGACTTTC. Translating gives CASSAHTGAGANVLTF. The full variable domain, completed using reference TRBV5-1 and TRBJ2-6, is KAGVTQTPRYLIKTRGQQVTLSCSPISGHRSVSWYQQTPGQGLQFLFEYFSETQRNKGNFPGRFSGRQFSNSRSEMNVSTLELGDSALYLCASSAHTGAGANVLTFGAGSRLTVL.

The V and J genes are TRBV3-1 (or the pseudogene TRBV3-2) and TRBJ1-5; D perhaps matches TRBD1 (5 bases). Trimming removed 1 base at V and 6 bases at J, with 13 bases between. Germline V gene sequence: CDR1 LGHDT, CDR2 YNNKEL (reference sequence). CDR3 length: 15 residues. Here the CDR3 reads CASSQGAGIGQPQHF. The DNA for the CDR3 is TGTGCCAGCAGCCAAGGGGCAGGGATTGGTCAGCCCCAGCATTTT.

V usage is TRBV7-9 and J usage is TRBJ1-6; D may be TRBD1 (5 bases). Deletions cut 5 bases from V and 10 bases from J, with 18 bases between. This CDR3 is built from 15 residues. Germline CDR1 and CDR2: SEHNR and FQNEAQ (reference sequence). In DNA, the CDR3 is TGTGCCAGCAGCGCTGCGGCCCAGGGTAGATCACCCCTCCACTTT. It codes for CASSAAAQGRSPLHF.

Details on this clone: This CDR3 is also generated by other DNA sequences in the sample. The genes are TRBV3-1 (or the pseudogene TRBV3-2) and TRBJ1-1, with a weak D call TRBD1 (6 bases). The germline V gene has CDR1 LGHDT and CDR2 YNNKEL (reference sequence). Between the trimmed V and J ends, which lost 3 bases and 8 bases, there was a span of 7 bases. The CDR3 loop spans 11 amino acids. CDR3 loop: CASSHRGEAFF. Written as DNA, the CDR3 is TGTGCCAGCAGCCACAGGGGAGAAGCTTTCTTT.

In DNA, the CDR3 is TGTGCCAGCGGGGGGGAGAGGTATCAGCCCCAGCATTTT. Translating it yields CASGGERYQPQHF. The rearrangement joins TRBV27 to TRBJ1-5, with D tentatively TRBD1 (5 bases). CDR3 length: 13 residues. The V gene lost 8 bases and the J gene lost 5 bases, with 13 bases spanning the gap. Germline CDR1 MNHEY, CDR2 SMNVEV (reference sequence).

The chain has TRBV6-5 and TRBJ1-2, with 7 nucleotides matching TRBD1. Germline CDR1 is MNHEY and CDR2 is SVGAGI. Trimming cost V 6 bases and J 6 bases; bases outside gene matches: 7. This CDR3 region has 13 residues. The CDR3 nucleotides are TGTGCCAGCAGGGAGACAGGGTATCATGGCTACACCTTC. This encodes CASRETGYHGYTF.

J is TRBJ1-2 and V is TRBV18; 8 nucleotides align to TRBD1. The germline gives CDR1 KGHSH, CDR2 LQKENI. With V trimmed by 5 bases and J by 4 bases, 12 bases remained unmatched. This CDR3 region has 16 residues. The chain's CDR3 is CASSKNRDRIPYGYTF. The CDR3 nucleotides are TGTGCCAGCTCAAAAAACCGGGACAGGATCCCCTATGGCTACACCTTC.

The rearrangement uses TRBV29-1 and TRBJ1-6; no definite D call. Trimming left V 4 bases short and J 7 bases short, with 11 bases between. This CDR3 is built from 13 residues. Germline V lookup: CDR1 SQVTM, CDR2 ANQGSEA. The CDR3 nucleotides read TGCAGCGTTGTTTTACAAGAAAATTCACCCCTCCACTTT. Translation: CSVVLQENSPLHF.

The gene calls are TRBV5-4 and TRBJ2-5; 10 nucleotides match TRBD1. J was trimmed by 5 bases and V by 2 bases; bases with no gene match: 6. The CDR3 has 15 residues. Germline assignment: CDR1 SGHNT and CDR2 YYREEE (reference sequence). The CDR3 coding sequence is TGTGCCAGCAGCTTCCGGGACAGGGGCGGCGAGACCCAGTACTTC. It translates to CASSFRDRGGETQYF. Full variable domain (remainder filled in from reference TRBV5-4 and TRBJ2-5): ETGVTQSPTHLIKTRGQQVTLRCSSQSGHNTVSWYQQALGQGPQFIFQYYREEENGRGNFPPRFSGLQFPNYSSELNVNALELDDSALYLCASSFRDRGGETQYFGPGTRLLVL.

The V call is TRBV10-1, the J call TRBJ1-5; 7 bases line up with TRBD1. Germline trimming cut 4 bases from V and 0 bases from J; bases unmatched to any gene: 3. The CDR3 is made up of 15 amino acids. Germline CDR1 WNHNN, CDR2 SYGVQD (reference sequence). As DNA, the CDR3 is TGCGCCAGCAGTGCGGGACAGTCTAGCAATCAGCCCCAGCATTTT. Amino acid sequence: CASSAGQSSNQPQHF.

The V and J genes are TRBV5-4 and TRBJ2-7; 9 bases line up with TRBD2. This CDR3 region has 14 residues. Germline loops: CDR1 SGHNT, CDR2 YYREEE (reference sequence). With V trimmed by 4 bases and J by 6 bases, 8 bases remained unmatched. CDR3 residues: CASSPGGLAGEQYF. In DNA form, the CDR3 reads TGTGCCAGCAGCCCCGGGGGACTAGCCGGCGAGCAGTACTTC.

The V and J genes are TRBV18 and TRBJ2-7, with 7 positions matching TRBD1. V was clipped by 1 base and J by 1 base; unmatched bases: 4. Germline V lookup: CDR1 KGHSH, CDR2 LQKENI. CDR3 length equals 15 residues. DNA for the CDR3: TGTGCCAGCTCACCACAGGGGGCCAATTCCTACGAGCAGTACGTC. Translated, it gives CASSPQGANSYEQYV.

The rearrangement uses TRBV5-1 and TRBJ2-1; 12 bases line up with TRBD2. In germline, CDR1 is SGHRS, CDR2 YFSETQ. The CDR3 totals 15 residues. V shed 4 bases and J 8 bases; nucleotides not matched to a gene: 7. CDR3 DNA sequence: TGCGCCAGCAGCGGTCGGACTAGCGGGACCGATGAGCAGTTCTTC. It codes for CASSGRTSGTDEQFF.

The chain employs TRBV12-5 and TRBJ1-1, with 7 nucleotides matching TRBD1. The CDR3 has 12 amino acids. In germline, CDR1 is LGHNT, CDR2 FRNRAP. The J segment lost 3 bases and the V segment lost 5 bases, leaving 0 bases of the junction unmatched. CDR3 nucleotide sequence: TGTGCTAGTGGTACAGGGGACACTGAAGCTTTCTTT. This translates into CASGTGDTEAFF.